This T cell receptor beta chain derives from a study of T cell repertoires in cytomegalovirus infection. TCRdb ran MiXCR on the reads and lists one entry per CDR3 protein. The sample records 360,000 or so distinct CDR3 sequences, around a third being singletons. The sample holds many counts of this clonotype. Its target is not known. This CDR3 region has 16 residues. The V end lost 3 bases, the J end lost 2 bases, and 15 bases lay between the germline ends. Looked up from germline, CDR1 is SGHTA and CDR2 is FQGNSA. This sequence was found in a human donor in good health (CMV status not recorded). Some clones in this sample may be carry-over from other donors' samples. The sample consisted of cultured PBMCs, taken from culture after CMV antigen stimulation. The gene calls are TRBV7-2 and TRBJ2-3; possibly TRBD2 for D (5 bases). Here the CDR3 reads CASSFRPSGLTDTQYF. The CDR3 nucleotides are TGTGCCAGCAGCTTCCGTCCAAGCGGCCTCACAGATACGCAGTATTTT.